This TCR beta chain was captured in a study of a mutant IDH1 vaccine in newly diagnosed glioma. Study in general: Standard pretreatment was either radiotherapy, temozolomide, or, for most, radiochemotherapy with temozolomide. Study-wide findings and caveats: Changes in the top peripheral T cell clonotypes seemingly had no bearing on pseudoprogression.

Comment on this clone: Its antigen remains unknown.

Generated by immunoSEQ multiplex PCR, the TCRdb table keeps only in-frame clones and is missing some. The data show roughly 57,000 clones, 70% to 90% seen once. Specified time point: week 11, during vaccination. It was 300 ug of mutant IDH1 20-mer peptide that made up each vaccine dose, given with topical imiquimod. Diagnosis in the donors showed new WHO grade 3 or 4 astrocytomas that were IDH1-mutant and ATRX-lost. The source material was PBMCs, sampled from a glioma patient whose treatment included an IDH1 peptide vaccine. The TCR comes from a man aged 35-49 years with glioma.

This CDR3 is CASSLGIGGITEAFF. CDR3 coding DNA: TGCGCCAGCAGCTTGGGTATCGGGGGGATAACTGAAGCTTTCTTT. This chain joins TRBV5-1 and TRBJ1-1; a weak D match, TRBD1 (5 bases). Germline V gene lookup returns CDR1 SGHRS and CDR2 YFSETQ. The CDR3 has 15 amino acids. The ends were cut back, 0 bases at V and 5 bases at J, with 14 bases in the middle.